These 25 T cell receptor beta chains were sequenced from one sample in a study of shared clonotypes between healthy human individuals. This table comes from immunoSEQ multiplex PCR, and its TCRdb copy is limited to in-frame clones, with some not included. The repertoire consists of approximately 1,000,000 clones, with approximately 80% occurring once and the leading ten covering roughly 0.83%. Source material: memory CD4+ T cells from PBMCs. Indicated subset: CD45RA-negative fraction. The receptors derive from a man aged 18 to 30 in good health. Some clones in this sample may be carry-over from other donors' samples.

The genes are TRBV11-2 and TRBJ1-1, with D perhaps matching TRBD1 (5 bases). The CDR3 is 16 residues long. Trimming cost V 2 bases and J 1 base, with 14 bases left between them. CDR1 is SGHAT, CDR2 FQNNGV, per germline. The CDR3 is CASSLRATGANTEAFF. The CDR3 DNA sequence: TGTGCCAGCAGCTTACGGGCTACAGGTGCGAACACTGAAGCTTTCTTT.

This chain uses TRBV9 with TRBJ2-5; 8 positions match TRBD1. The V gene's germline CDR1 is SGDLS and CDR2 YYNGEE. The length of the CDR3 is 17 residues. V shed 0 bases and J 0 bases; nucleotides not matched to a gene: 7. Here the CDR3 reads CASSVATGTGYQETQYF. The CDR3 nucleotides read TGTGCCAGCAGCGTAGCTACAGGGACAGGTTACCAAGAGACCCAGTACTTC.

The gene calls are TRBV6-5 and TRBJ2-4, with TRBD2 matching over 7 bases. This CDR3 region has 16 residues. Germline V gene sequence: CDR1 MNHEY, CDR2 SVGAGI. With 0 bases clipped from V and 5 bases from J, the junction kept 7 bases outside the gene matches. Here the CDR3 reads CASSYSFPGGENIQYF. In nucleotides, the CDR3 is TGTGCCAGCAGTTACTCGTTCCCGGGGGGTGAAAACATTCAGTACTTC.

This chain links TRBV13 with TRBJ1-1; D perhaps matches TRBD1 (6 bases). V lost 3 bases and J 4 bases, leaving 12 bases between the germline ends. The germline V gene encodes CDR1 PRHDT and CDR2 FYEKMQ (reference sequence). The CDR3 totals 14 residues. Here the CDR3 DNA reads TGTGCCAGCAGCTTGCGGGGGCGGGTCACTGAAGCTTTCTTT. Translation gives CASSLRGRVTEAFF.

The genes are TRBV10-2 and TRBJ1-1; tentative D call: TRBD1 (6 bases). The CDR3 sequence is 11 residues long. Trimming cost V 8 bases and J 11 bases, with 15 bases left between them. The V gene's germline CDR1 is WSHSY and CDR2 SAAADI. The CDR3 DNA follows: TGCGCCAGCTTTCAGGGGTCCGGGGCTTTCTTT. This codes for CASFQGSGAFF.

This clone showed up just a few times. The chain has TRBV7-8 and TRBJ2-7, with 7 bases matching TRBD2. Germline assignment: CDR1 SGHVS and CDR2 FQNEAQ. The CDR3 runs to 15 residues. V shed 5 bases, J shed 0 bases, and the junction held 7 bases outside the gene matches. CDR3 protein: CASSQFGGSSYEQYF. The CDR3 nucleotides read TGTGCCAGCAGCCAATTCGGCGGGAGCTCCTACGAGCAGTACTTC.

The V call is TRBV6-6, the J call TRBJ2-7, with 11 bases identical to TRBD2. The CDR3 has 15 amino acids. Germline CDR1 and CDR2: MNHNY and SVGAGI (reference sequence). J gave up 3 bases and V 5 bases, and 6 bases lay outside the gene matches. CDR3 region: CASSRPTSGSYEQYF. CDR3 bases: TGTGCCAGCAGTCGCCCTACTAGCGGGAGCTACGAGCAGTACTTC.

The chain links TRBV25-1 to TRBJ1-2; D is possibly TRBD1 (5 bases). Trimming cost V 3 bases and J 8 bases, with 10 bases left between them. This CDR3 has 12 residues. Germline-derived CDR1 and CDR2 are MGHDK and SYGVNS. CDR3 loop: CASSDAGRGYTF. The CDR3 bases are TGTGCCAGCAGTGATGCAGGGCGCGGCTACACCTTC.

The chain couples TRBV2 to TRBJ1-1, with D maybe TRBD1 (5 bases). Germline CDR1 and CDR2: SNHLY and FYNNEI. The CDR3 is made up of 15 amino acids. V lost 5 bases, J lost 4 bases, and 17 bases lay in between. The CDR3, as DNA: TGTGCCAGCAGTTCCAGGTGGGGCCAGGCCACTGAAGCTTTCTTT. Translated, it gives CASSSRWGQATEAFF. Drawing the rest from reference TRBV2 and TRBJ1-1, the complete variable domain is EPEVTQTPSHQVTQMGQEVILRCVPISNHLYFYWYRQILGQKVEFLVSFYNNEISEKSEIFDDQFSVERPDGSNFTLKIRSTKLEDSAMYFCASSSRWGQATEAFFGQGTRLTVV.

CDR3 region: CASSLSYRTEQYF. CDR3 nucleotides: TGTGCCAGCAGTTTATCCTACAGGACCGAGCAGTACTTC. The chain links TRBV27 to TRBJ2-7; weak D call: TRBD1 (5 bases). The CDR3 is 13 residues long. Germline CDR1 is MNHEY and CDR2 is SMNVEV (reference sequence). V was pared by 0 bases and J by 6 bases, with 9 bases between.

The DNA of the CDR3 is TGTGCCAGCAACCAGGACCAGGGCCGCCTCACCGGGGAGCTGTTTTTT. Protein sequence: CASNQDQGRLTGELFF. The chain recombines TRBV5-4 with TRBJ2-2, with a possible D match to TRBD1 (5 bases). The germline V and J ends were trimmed by 6 bases and 4 bases, with 19 bases remaining between them. The CDR3 loop spans 16 amino acids. Germline V CDR1 and CDR2: SGHNT, YYREEE (reference sequence).

Regarding this clone: At the DNA level, this CDR3 is encoded by other sequences in the same sample as well. The chain employs TRBV2 and TRBJ2-5; 9 nucleotides line up with TRBD1. J was trimmed by 5 bases and V by 4 bases; bases with no gene match: 2. Germline lookup yields CDR1 SNHLY and CDR2 FYNNEI. There are 13 residues in the CDR3. The CDR3 protein is CASSGGQGETQYF. The DNA of the CDR3 is TGTGCCAGCAGTGGAGGACAGGGGGAGACCCAGTACTTC.

The V call is TRBV14, the J call TRBJ2-7, with D uncertain. Germline V CDR1 and CDR2: SGHDN, FVKESK. The CDR3 runs to 14 residues. V lost 0 bases to trimming and J lost 0 bases, with 6 bases between them. The DNA of the CDR3 is TGTGCCAGCAGCCAAGATTACTACTCCTACGAGCAGTACTTC. Translated, it gives CASSQDYYSYEQYF.

This sequence joins TRBV11-3 and TRBJ1-2, with a weak D call TRBD1 (6 bases). Trimming pared 1 base from V and 3 bases from J, leaving 9 bases between. Germline lookup yields CDR1 SGHNT and CDR2 YENEEA. CDR3 length equals 14 residues. CDR3 nucleotides: TGTGCCAGCAGCTTAGGAGCAGGGGACTATGGCTACACCTTC. Translation gives CASSLGAGDYGYTF. The full variable domain, with the rest looked up from reference TRBV11-3 and TRBJ1-2, is EAGVVQSPRYKIIEKKQPVAFWCNPISGHNTLYWYLQNLGQGPELLIRYENEEAVDDSQLPKDRFSAERLKGVDSTLKIQPAELGDSAVYLCASSLGAGDYGYTFGSGTRLTVV.

The chain employs TRBV4-3 and TRBJ2-3, with D perhaps matching TRBD2 (5 bases). Trimming shortened V by 5 bases and J by 2 bases, and 23 bases separated the two germline ends. Germline V CDR1 and CDR2: LGHNA, YSLEER. This CDR3 contains 18 residues. This chain's CDR3 is CASSEPPAGRGLTDTQYF. As DNA, the CDR3 is TGCGCCAGCAGCGAGCCCCCGGCGGGCCGTGGGCTCACAGATACGCAGTATTTT.

The rearrangement links TRBV28 to TRBJ1-1; 8 nucleotides match TRBD1. The length of the CDR3 is 14 residues. V shed 6 bases, J shed 1 base, and the junction held 4 bases outside the gene matches. Per the germline V gene, CDR1 is MDHEN and CDR2 is SYDVKM. The CDR3 spells CASSRGQANTEAFF. In nucleotides, the CDR3 is TGTGCCAGCAGCCGGGGACAGGCGAACACTGAAGCTTTCTTT.

The chain employs TRBV28 and TRBJ2-3; 12 nucleotides agree with TRBD2. Germline V gives CDR1 MDHEN, CDR2 SYDVKM. CDR3 length: 14 amino acids. V dropped 7 bases and J dropped 7; count of bases not matched to a gene: 6. The CDR3 nucleotides are TGTGCCAGCACTCTCCTAGCGGGGGGGAATACGCAGTATTTT. Translating gives CASTLLAGGNTQYF.

The V gene is TRBV6-5, the J gene TRBJ1-2, with TRBD1 matching 8 bases. After removal of 0 bases from V and 7 bases from J, the junction contained 10 bases not matched to a gene. From germline, CDR1 is MNHEY and CDR2 SVGAGI. The CDR3 is 16 residues long. CDR3 in amino acids: CASSYSTTGVFGGYTF. In nucleotides, the CDR3 is TGTGCCAGCAGTTACTCGACGACAGGGGTCTTCGGTGGCTACACCTTC.

The rearrangement uses TRBV30 and TRBJ1-4; 9 bases fit TRBD1. Germline V gene data show CDR1 as GTSNPN and CDR2 as SVGIG (reference sequence). This CDR3 region has 15 residues. The junction had 5 bases not matched to a gene; V was cut back by 5 bases and J by 1 base. This CDR3 reads CAWGTGIRTNEKLFF. CDR3 nucleotides: TGTGCCTGGGGGACAGGGATCAGAACTAATGAAAAACTGTTTTTT.

This chain connects TRBV7-9 to TRBJ2-5, with D perhaps assigned TRBD1 or TRBD2 (5 bases each). CDR1 SEHNR and CDR2 FQNEAQ come from the germline V gene (reference sequence). The CDR3 contains 15 residues. Trimming pared 2 bases from V and 4 bases from J, leaving 14 bases between. CDR3 sequence (DNA): TGTGCCAGCAGCTTAAGATTATTTGGGGGAGAGACCCAGTACTTC. Translated: CASSLRLFGGETQYF. Drawing the rest from reference TRBV7-9 and TRBJ2-5, the complete variable domain is DTGVSQNPRHKITKRGQNVTFRCDPISEHNRLYWYRQTLGQGPEFLTYFQNEAQLEKSRLLSDRFSAERPKGSFSTLEIQRTEQGDSAMYLCASSLRLFGGETQYFGPGTRLLVL.

The chain links TRBV7-7 to TRBJ1-6; D is perhaps TRBD1 (5 bases). CDR1 is SSHAT and CDR2 is FNYEAQ in the germline V gene (reference sequence). This CDR3 has 15 amino acids. V was pared by 5 bases and J by 6 bases, with 14 bases between. The CDR3 reads CASSPLGHRNSPLHF. The CDR3 DNA sequence: TGTGCCAGCAGCCCCCTCGGACACCGTAATTCACCCCTCCACTTT. The full variable domain, its missing parts supplied by reference TRBV7-7 and TRBJ1-6, is GAGVSQSPRYKVTKRGQDVTLRCDPISSHATLYWYQQALGQGPEFLTYFNYEAQPDKSGLPSDRFSAERPEGSISTLTIQRTEQRDSAMYRCASSPLGHRNSPLHFGNGTRLTVT.

The chain employs TRBV27 and TRBJ2-1; 7 bases are shared with TRBD2. There are 15 residues in the CDR3. V trimming: 8 bases; J trimming: 3 bases; junction bases outside the gene matches: 10. CDR1 is MNHEY and CDR2 is SMNVEV in the germline V gene (reference sequence). This CDR3 is CASGEGLRGYNEQFF. The CDR3 DNA reads as TGTGCCAGCGGGGAGGGGCTTCGAGGCTACAATGAGCAGTTCTTC.

The chain combines TRBV6-6 with TRBJ2-7; D is possibly TRBD1 or TRBD2 (6 bases each). Germline CDR1 and CDR2: MNHNY and SVGAGI (reference sequence). V lost 6 bases, J lost 3 bases, and 15 bases lay in between. The CDR3 spans 14 residues. CDR3 in DNA: TGTGCCAGCAGCCGAGGGGGGATTAACTACGAGCAGTACTTC. Protein product: CASSRGGINYEQYF.

This chain connects TRBV5-4 to TRBJ1-2; the D gene is possibly TRBD1 (5 bases). This CDR3 is 14 amino acids long. V shed 1 base and J shed 2 bases, with 9 bases lying between them. The V gene's germline CDR1 is SGHNT and CDR2 YYREEE (reference sequence). The CDR3 is CASSLPRDNYGYTF. The CDR3 nucleotides read TGTGCCAGCAGCTTGCCCCGGGACAACTATGGCTACACCTTC.

The J gene is TRBJ2-3, the V gene TRBV28; the match to TRBD2 covers 8 bases. Per the germline V gene, CDR1 is MDHEN and CDR2 is SYDVKM. V dropped 3 bases and J dropped 1; count of bases not matched to a gene: 12. The CDR3 covers 18 residues. The CDR3 DNA reads as TGTGCCAGCAGTTTCTTATGGCGGGGGGCGAGGGGCACAGATACGCAGTATTTT. Translating it yields CASSFLWRGARGTDTQYF.